Below, 20 T cell receptor beta chains from the same sample are listed, as sequenced in a study of control samples from healthy donors and cancer patients (dated by TCRdb to 2020 to 2021). Libraries were constructed by the immunoSEQ multiplex PCR assay. Sourced from immuneACCESS, this table was stored by TCRdb with only in-frame sequences that have V and J called. A share of the clones is absent; for the studies checked, an unresolved V gene accounts for under half, and the remainder has no known explanation. For this sample there are about 59,000 clones; more than 70% appear just once. The ten largest clones represent roughly 12% of the sample. Sequenced: PBMCs. These receptors all come from a woman between 55 and 75 years old with lung cancer.

V is TRBV18 and J is TRBJ1-6; weak D call: TRBD1 (5 bases). This CDR3 spans 15 amino acids. In germline, CDR1 is KGHSH, CDR2 LQKENI. V was trimmed by 4 bases and J by 6 bases, leaving 13 bases between them. This chain's CDR3 is CASSLSGPINSPLHF. Here the CDR3 DNA reads TGTGCCAGCTCACTATCAGGGCCAATTAATTCACCCCTCCACTTT.

The chain combines TRBV28 with TRBJ2-7; D may match TRBD1 or TRBD2 (5 bases each). Germline V CDR1 and CDR2: MDHEN, SYDVKM. V lost 6 bases and J lost 0, with 12 bases in between. This CDR3 has 14 residues. This CDR3 reads CASRAAGSSYEQYF. Written as DNA, the CDR3 is TGTGCCAGCAGAGCGGCAGGGAGCTCCTACGAGCAGTACTTC.

As for this clone: At one end, the junction sequence differs from germline, possibly due to a read error. The J gene is TRBJ2-1, the V gene TRBV28; D not certain. CDR3 length: 14 amino acids. CDR1 MDHEN and CDR2 SYDVKM come from the germline V gene. The CDR3 nucleotides read TGTGCCAGCAGTCCTGGGCCAGACTCTAATGGGCAGTTCTTC. Amino acids: CASSPGPDSNGQFF.

The genes are TRBV9 and TRBJ2-7; D is perhaps TRBD1 or TRBD2 (6 bases each). CDR3 length: 16 residues. V was cut by 3 bases and J by 4 bases, with 20 bases left in between. Germline V gene lookup returns CDR1 SGDLS and CDR2 YYNGEE. The CDR3 spells CASSAPGAGTMYEQYF. CDR3 sequence (DNA): TGTGCCAGCAGCGCCCCGGGGGCAGGGACGATGTACGAGCAGTACTTC.

The CDR3 protein is CASSNLAGGGNEQFF. The CDR3 nucleotides are TGTGCCAGCAGTAATCTAGCGGGGGGCGGCAATGAGCAGTTCTTC. The rearrangement uses TRBV2 and TRBJ2-1; the match to TRBD2 covers 11 bases. Germline V gene data show CDR1 as SNHLY and CDR2 as FYNNEI. V was pared by 5 bases and J by 6 bases, with 6 bases of the junction left unmatched. The CDR3 has 15 residues.

The genes are TRBV12-3 or TRBV12-4 and TRBJ2-7; TRBD2 matches 7 bases. V was clipped by 4 bases and J by 2 bases; unmatched bases: 2. This CDR3 has 13 amino acids. CDR3 residues: CASSSLAAYEQYF. As DNA, the CDR3 is TGTGCCAGCAGTTCCCTAGCGGCCTACGAGCAGTACTTC.

This clone has only a few counts. The chain couples TRBV3-1 (or the pseudogene TRBV3-2) to TRBJ1-3; the D is unclear. V was pared by 2 bases and J by 4 bases, with 6 bases between. The CDR3 has 13 residues. Germline V gives CDR1 LGHDT, CDR2 YNNKEL (reference sequence). The CDR3 loop is CASSQSVGNTIYF. In DNA, the CDR3 is TGTGCCAGCAGCCAATCCGTCGGAAACACCATATATTTT.

The CDR3 bases are TGTGCCAGCAGCCCCCATGGACAGGGTATGAACACTGAAGCTTTCTTT. Its translation: CASSPHGQGMNTEAFF. The rearrangement joins TRBV9 to TRBJ1-1, with TRBD1 matching over 8 bases. V shed 4 bases, J shed 0 bases, and the junction held 8 bases outside the gene matches. Germline lookup yields CDR1 SGDLS and CDR2 YYNGEE. This CDR3 spans 16 amino acids.

The V gene is TRBV28, the J gene TRBJ2-3; TRBD2 matches 10 bases. The CDR3 is 18 amino acids. V lost 6 bases, J lost 2 bases, and 14 bases stayed unmatched. Germline V gene sequence: CDR1 MDHEN, CDR2 SYDVKM. CDR3 protein: CASSLRVLAGASTDTQYF. For the CDR3, the DNA is TGTGCCAGCAGCCTCCGTGTGCTAGCGGGGGCATCCACAGATACGCAGTATTTT.

The chain is built from TRBV6-5 and TRBJ2-1, with TRBD1 matching 8 bases. The CDR3 extends over 14 amino acids. From germline, CDR1 is MNHEY and CDR2 SVGAGI. V was clipped by 2 bases and J by 4 bases; unmatched bases: 1. This CDR3 is CASSYGDRYNEQFF. For the CDR3, the DNA is TGTGCCAGCAGTTACGGGGACAGGTACAATGAGCAGTTCTTC.

The chain employs TRBV7-8 and TRBJ2-1, with a tentative D call TRBD1 (6 bases). Trimming shortened V by 2 bases and J by 0 bases, and 8 bases separated the two germline ends. The germline CDR1 and CDR2 sequences are SGHVS and FQNEAQ. The CDR3 is 15 amino acids. The CDR3 sequence is CASSLQGSSYNEQFF. CDR3 bases: TGTGCCAGCAGCTTACAGGGGAGCTCCTACAATGAGCAGTTCTTC.

V and J are TRBV5-6 and TRBJ1-4, with TRBD1 matching over 8 bases. CDR3 length equals 15 residues. The germline V gene encodes CDR1 SGHDT and CDR2 YYEEEE. V was pared by 1 base and J by 8 bases, with 7 bases of the junction left unmatched. CDR3 sequence (DNA): TGTGCCAGCAGCTTGTTGACAGGGGAGGGGGAAAAACTGTTTTTT. Amino acids: CASSLLTGEGEKLFF. The full variable domain, its missing parts supplied by reference TRBV5-6 and TRBJ1-4, is DAGVTQSPTHLIKTRGQQVTLRCSPKSGHDTVSWYQQALGQGPQFIFQYYEEEERQRGNFPDRFSGHQFPNYSSELNVNALLLGDSALYLCASSLLTGEGEKLFFGSGTQLSVL.

This chain joins TRBV28 and TRBJ2-7, with a weak D call TRBD1 (6 bases). The CDR3 runs 14 residues. Germline-derived CDR1 and CDR2 are MDHEN and SYDVKM. Trimming took 2 bases from V and 3 from J, leaving 11 bases between them. This CDR3 reads CASSLSGQYYEQYF. The DNA for the CDR3 is TGTGCCAGCAGTTTAAGCGGACAGTACTACGAGCAGTACTTC.

The V gene is TRBV2, the J gene TRBJ1-4; D ambiguous. Germline V lookup: CDR1 SNHLY, CDR2 FYNNEI. V was cut by 3 bases and J by 11 bases, with 13 bases left in between. The CDR3 has 13 residues. The CDR3 DNA is TGTGCCAGCAGTGACGCCGGACGGGGTAAACTGTTTTTT. This codes for CASSDAGRGKLFF.

This clone has only a few counts. The chain combines TRBV27 with TRBJ2-1; maybe TRBD1 (6 bases). The CDR3 consists of 12 residues. Looked up from germline, CDR1 is MNHEY and CDR2 is SMNVEV (reference sequence). Trimming pared 5 bases from V and 15 bases from J, leaving 17 bases between. The CDR3 nucleotides read TGTGCCAGCAGTACGGGACATTTCGGTTTGTTCTTC. Amino acids: CASSTGHFGLFF.

About this clone: One end of the junction does not line up with germline, which may come from a read error. This CDR3 reads CASSLFDRLVRF. The CDR3, as DNA: TGTGCCAGCAGCCTCTTCGACAGACTGGTCAGATTT. V and J are TRBV7-9 and TRBJ1-1, with D perhaps matching TRBD1 (5 bases). Germline lookup yields CDR1 SEHNR and CDR2 FQNEAQ (reference sequence). The CDR3 covers 12 residues.

The chain couples TRBV27 to TRBJ1-1, with 7 bases matching TRBD1. The CDR3 sequence is 18 residues long. The ends lost 6 bases at V and 2 bases at J; junction bases unmatched: 18. Germline V gives CDR1 MNHEY, CDR2 SMNVEV (reference sequence). DNA of the CDR3: TGTGCCAGCAGCCTTAAAGCCCTCCCTCAGGGGGGAAACACTGAAGCTTTCTTT. Protein sequence: CASSLKALPQGGNTEAFF.

This clone was picked up one time. The rearrangement uses TRBV6-4 and TRBJ2-7, with 10 bases aligning to TRBD2. Germline CDR1 MRHNA, CDR2 SNTAGT. The CDR3 consists of 14 residues. Trimming at V came to 8 bases and at J to 7 bases, leaving 11 bases not matched to a gene. The CDR3, as DNA: TGTGCCAGCCAACGAAGCGGGGGGGTGTGGGAGCAGTACTTC. Its protein product is CASQRSGGVWEQYF.

V and J are TRBV10-3 and TRBJ2-6; D is undetermined. Germline CDR1 is ENHRY and CDR2 is SYGVKD. There are 18 residues in the CDR3. The ends were cut back, 4 bases at V and 0 bases at J, with 16 bases in the middle. The CDR3 spells CAISGGIQDYSGANVLTF. The CDR3 nucleotides are TGTGCCATCAGTGGAGGTATCCAGGATTACTCTGGGGCCAACGTCCTGACTTTC.

The rearrangement joins TRBV6-1 to TRBJ2-3, with a weak D call TRBD1 (5 bases). The V end was cut by 1 base, the J end by 2 bases, with 13 bases between. Germline CDR1 reads MNHNS; CDR2 reads SASEGT. The CDR3 has 16 residues. The CDR3 nucleotides are TGTGCCAGCAGTGAAGTGAGGCGCAGGGCCACAGATACGCAGTATTTT. Translating gives CASSEVRRRATDTQYF.